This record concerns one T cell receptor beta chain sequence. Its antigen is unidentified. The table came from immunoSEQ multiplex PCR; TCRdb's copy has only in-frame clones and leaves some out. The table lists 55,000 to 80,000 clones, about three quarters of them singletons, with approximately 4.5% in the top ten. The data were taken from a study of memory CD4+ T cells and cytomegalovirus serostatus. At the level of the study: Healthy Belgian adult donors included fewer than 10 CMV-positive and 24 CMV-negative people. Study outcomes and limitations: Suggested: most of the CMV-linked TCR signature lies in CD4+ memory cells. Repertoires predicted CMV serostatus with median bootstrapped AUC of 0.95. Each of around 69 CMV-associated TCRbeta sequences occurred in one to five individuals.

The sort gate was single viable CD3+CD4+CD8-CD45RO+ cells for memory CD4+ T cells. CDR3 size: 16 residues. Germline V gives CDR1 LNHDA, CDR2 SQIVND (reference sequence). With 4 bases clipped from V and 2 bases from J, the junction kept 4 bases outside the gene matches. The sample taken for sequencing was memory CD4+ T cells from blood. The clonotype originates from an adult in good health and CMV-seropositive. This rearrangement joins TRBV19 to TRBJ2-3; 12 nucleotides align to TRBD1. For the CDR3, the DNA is TGTGCCAGTAGTAAACCGGGACAGGGGGCCACAGATACGCAGTATTTT. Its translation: CASSKPGQGATDTQYF. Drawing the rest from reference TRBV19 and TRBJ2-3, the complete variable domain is DGGITQSPKYLFRKEGQNVTLSCEQNLNHDAMYWYRQDPGQGLRLIYYSQIVNDFQKGDIAEGYSVSREKKESFPLTVTSAQKNPTAFYLCASSKPGQGATDTQYFGPGTRLTVL.